This TCR beta chain emerged from a study of regulatory T cells in long-lasting Graves disease. Time point in this sample: persistent/refractory GD, antithyroid drugs over 5 years with positive TRAb. Generation of the TCR library employed RNA extracted from PBMCs. The CDR3 runs 15 residues. Per the germline V gene, CDR1 is MNHNS and CDR2 is SASEGT. With 5 bases removed from V and 1 base from J, the gap between germline ends came to 14 bases. Arm-PCR of CDR3 regions and iRepertoire HTBI primers were used to build TCR beta libraries. Per the original methods: Among the samples, 60 to 75 TRBV and around 13 TRBJ segments were identified. TCRdb ran MiXCR on the multiplex PCR reads and lists one entry per CDR3 protein. TCRdb assigned the V and J calls; the authors' analysis was not used. The table records approximately 350,000 distinct CDR3 sequences, approximately 25% of them present only once. The table lists this clonotype with many counts.

The sequences come from peripheral blood mononuclear cells (PBMCs), collected when the disease was refractory, from a patient treated with antithyroid drugs. The origin of this receptor is a woman aged 40 to 55 with Graves disease. The V gene is TRBV6-1, the J gene TRBJ2-5; D is undetermined. Here the CDR3 DNA reads TGTGCCAGCAGTAATAGGGTCACAGCCCAAGAGACCCAGTACTTC. This translates into CASSNRVTAQETQYF.